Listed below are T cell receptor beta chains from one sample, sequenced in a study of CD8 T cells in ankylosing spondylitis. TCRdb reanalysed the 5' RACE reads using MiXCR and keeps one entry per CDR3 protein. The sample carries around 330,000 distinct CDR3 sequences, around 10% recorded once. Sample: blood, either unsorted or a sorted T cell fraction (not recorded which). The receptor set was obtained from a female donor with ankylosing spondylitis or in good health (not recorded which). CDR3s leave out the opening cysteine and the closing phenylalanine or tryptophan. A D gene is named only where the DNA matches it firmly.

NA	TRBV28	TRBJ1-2	ASRQPNYGYT
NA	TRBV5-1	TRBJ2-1	ASSFLASSYNEQF
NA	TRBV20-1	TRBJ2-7	SARPGTYEQY
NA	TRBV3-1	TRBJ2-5	ASSHTEGTQY
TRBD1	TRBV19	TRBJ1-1	ASSIGQGLEAF
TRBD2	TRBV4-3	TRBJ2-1	ASSQDLAGVAYNEQF
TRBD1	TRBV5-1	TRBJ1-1	ASSLLTGGPNTEAF
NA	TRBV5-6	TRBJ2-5	ASSFFGRFQETQY
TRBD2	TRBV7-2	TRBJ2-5	ASSPTTSDLETQY
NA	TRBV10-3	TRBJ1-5	AAWEGDPNQPQH
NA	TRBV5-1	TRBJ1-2	ASSARDGDYGYT
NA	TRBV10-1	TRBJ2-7	ASSEPGRSYEQY
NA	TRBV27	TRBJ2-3	ASIETGFHTDTQY
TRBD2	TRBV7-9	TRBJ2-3	ASSLRLAGVTDTQY
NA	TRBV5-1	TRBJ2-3	ASSLAQGKGTQY
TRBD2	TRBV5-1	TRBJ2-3	ASSLPVAGSTDTQY
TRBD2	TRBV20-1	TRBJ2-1	SAAASGRAGEQF
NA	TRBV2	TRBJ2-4	ASSEEQARAKNIQY
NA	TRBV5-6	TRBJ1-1	ASSTDGVPEAF
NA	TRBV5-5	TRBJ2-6	ASSSWYSGANVLT
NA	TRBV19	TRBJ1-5	ASGVVWQPQH
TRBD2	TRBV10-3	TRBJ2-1	AISGAGGTVRNEQF
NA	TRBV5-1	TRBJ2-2	ASTPRGSNTGELF
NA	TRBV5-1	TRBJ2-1	ASSLGGMSYNEQF
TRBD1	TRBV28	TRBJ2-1	ASSFSEGARHEQF
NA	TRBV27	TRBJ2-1	ASSLKAGLLSQSNEQF
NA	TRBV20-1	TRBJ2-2	SARDGAGTVGELF
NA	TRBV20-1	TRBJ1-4	SARAAPEKLF
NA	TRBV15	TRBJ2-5	ATHSGETQY
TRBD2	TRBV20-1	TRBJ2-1	SARDMTSGTNYNEQF
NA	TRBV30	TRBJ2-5	AWSVRGQETQY
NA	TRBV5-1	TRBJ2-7	ASSLEGVGLYEQY
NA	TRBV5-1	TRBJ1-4	ASSQADSVREKLF
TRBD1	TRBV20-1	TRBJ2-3	SAFGTGDLLYTQY
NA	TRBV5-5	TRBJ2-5	ASSWGGTKETQY
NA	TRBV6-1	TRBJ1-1	ASSRPQMNTEAF
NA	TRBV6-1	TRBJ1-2	ATSRGPLYGYT